These 20 T cell receptor beta chains originate from one sample sequenced in a study of vaccination and CD4 T cells after COVID-19. The Oncomine TCR Beta short-read assay sequenced DNA from cultured CD4+ T cells. A single record per CDR3 protein comes from TCRdb applying MiXCR to the PCR reads. The top ten clones hold roughly a quarter of a sample with about 15,000 distinct CDR3 sequences, 40% to 50% of them seen once. Treatment indicated: roughly 11-day PBMC culture with coronavirus spike peptide pools or control peptides (ViraFEST assay). These receptors have no known antigen. The source was cultured CD4+ T cells from blood, collected after SARS-CoV-2 vaccination. The source of these receptors is a human donor with COVID-19.

This clonotype showed up just a few times. V gene TRBV5-1 combines with J gene TRBJ1-6; TRBD1 matches 8 bases. Looked up from germline, CDR1 is SGHRS and CDR2 is YFSETQ. The CDR3 contains 15 residues. V shed 5 bases, J shed 8 bases, and the junction held 9 bases outside the gene matches. The CDR3 is CASRLRTGKDSPLHF. The CDR3 nucleotides read TGCGCCAGCAGATTGAGGACAGGGAAGGATTCACCCCTCCACTTT. Supplemented by reference TRBV5-1 and TRBJ1-6, the full variable domain reads KAGVTQTPRYLIKTRGQQVTLSCSPISGHRSVSWYQQTPGQGLQFLFEYFSETQRNKGNFPGRFSGRQFSNSRSEMNVSTLELGDSALYLCASRLRTGKDSPLHFGNGTRLTVT.

This clonotype occurred once. The J gene is TRBJ1-5, the V gene TRBV11-2; D is unclear. Germline V gene sequence: CDR1 SGHAT, CDR2 FQNNGV. Between the trimmed V and J ends, which lost 2 bases and 3 bases, there was a span of 5 bases. The CDR3 spans 13 residues. CDR3 nucleotides: TGTGCCAGCAGCTTATCAGACAATCAGCCCCAGCATTTT. Translating gives CASSLSDNQPQHF.

About this clonotype itself: A junction boundary mismatches the germline segment, possibly from a read error. The chain recombines TRBV7-8 with TRBJ2-5; D gene uncertain. The germline CDR1 and CDR2 sequences are SGHVS and FQNEAQ. The CDR3 loop spans 14 amino acids. Here the CDR3 reads CASSTGPEKETQCF. The CDR3 DNA is TGTGCCAGCAGCACTGGGCCGGAGAAAGAGACCCAGTGCTTC. The complete variable domain, with remaining parts taken from reference TRBV7-8 and TRBJ2-5, reads GAGVSQSPRYKVAKRGQDVALRCDPISGHVSLFWYQQALGQGPEFLTYFQNEAQLDKSGLPSDRFFAERPEGSVSTLKIQRTQQEDSAVYLCASSTGPEKETQCFGPGTRLLVL.

J is TRBJ1-2 and V is TRBV11-2; D unclear. The CDR3 has 13 residues. The ends were cut back, 2 bases at V and 0 bases at J, with 4 bases in the middle. Germline V gene sequence: CDR1 SGHAT, CDR2 FQNNGV. CDR3: CASSLSPNYGYTF. The CDR3 nucleotides read TGTGCCAGCAGCTTATCCCCTAACTATGGCTACACCTTC.

The rearrangement uses TRBV7-3 and TRBJ2-1; 7 bases fit TRBD1. Germline CDR1 is SGHTA and CDR2 is FQGTGA. There are 15 residues in the CDR3. Trimming cost V 2 bases and J 2 bases; bases outside gene matches: 3. The chain's CDR3 is CASSLDRATYNEQFF. The CDR3 region has the DNA TGTGCCAGCAGCTTAGACAGGGCTACCTACAATGAGCAGTTCTTC.

V gene TRBV7-2 combines with J gene TRBJ1-2; TRBD1 aligns across 12 bases. Germline lookup yields CDR1 SGHTA and CDR2 FQGNSA. The CDR3 runs to 15 residues. V lost 1 base, J lost 7 bases, and 4 bases stayed unmatched. CDR3 DNA: TGTGCCAGCAGCTTAGTGCGGGACAGGGGGCTTGGCTACACCTTC. It specifies CASSLVRDRGLGYTF. Supplemented by reference TRBV7-2 and TRBJ1-2, the full variable domain reads GAGVSQSPSNKVTEKGKDVELRCDPISGHTALYWYRQSLGQGLEFLIYFQGNSAPDKSGLPSDRFSAERTGGSVSTLTIQRTQQEDSAVYLCASSLVRDRGLGYTFGSGTRLTVV.

This clonotype was seen just once. This chain connects TRBV11-3 to TRBJ2-5; either TRBD1 or TRBD2 may supply D (5 bases each). CDR1 is SGHNT and CDR2 is YENEEA in the germline V gene. The CDR3 is 16 residues long. The V and J ends lost 4 bases and 3 bases respectively, with 18 bases between them. CDR3 sequence: CASSSPLQGREETQYF. The CDR3 DNA is TGTGCCAGCAGCTCCCCCCTCCAGGGACGGGAAGAGACCCAGTACTTC.

The V call is TRBV20-1, the J call TRBJ2-7; TRBD2 matches at 11 bases. From germline, CDR1 is DFQATT and CDR2 SNEGSKA (reference sequence). The CDR3 is 13 residues long. V dropped 8 bases and J dropped 8; count of bases not matched to a gene: 11. The CDR3 reads CSLLELAGAQQYF. The CDR3 bases are TGCAGTCTCCTGGAACTAGCGGGGGCCCAGCAGTACTTC.

The chain has TRBV18 and TRBJ1-2, with D possibly being TRBD1 (6 bases). There are 16 residues in the CDR3. Germline V CDR1 and CDR2: KGHSH, LQKENI. V lost 3 bases to trimming and J lost 2 bases, with 16 bases between them. CDR3: CASSPPVQTGNYGYTF. The CDR3 nucleotides read TGTGCCAGCTCACCCCCCGTGCAGACAGGAAACTATGGCTACACCTTC.

This sequence joins TRBV7-2 and TRBJ2-7; the match to TRBD2 covers 9 bases. The germline CDR1 and CDR2 sequences are SGHTA and FQGNSA. The CDR3 sequence is 16 residues long. J gave up 0 bases and V 5 bases, and 8 bases lay outside the gene matches. The CDR3 loop reads CASSRRTTSGSYEQYF. The DNA for the CDR3 is TGTGCCAGCAGCCGTCGGACGACTAGCGGCTCCTACGAGCAGTACTTC. The full variable domain, with the rest looked up from reference TRBV7-2 and TRBJ2-7, is GAGVSQSPSNKVTEKGKDVELRCDPISGHTALYWYRQSLGQGLEFLIYFQGNSAPDKSGLPSDRFSAERTGGSVSTLTIQRTQQEDSAVYLCASSRRTTSGSYEQYFGPGTRLTVT.

The chain uses TRBV28 and TRBJ2-1; 8 nucleotides match TRBD1. Germline V CDR1 and CDR2: MDHEN, SYDVKM. V was pared by 4 bases and J by 6 bases, with 8 bases of the junction left unmatched. The CDR3 sequence is 15 residues long. CDR3 residues: CASSSGGSRSNEQFF. The CDR3 DNA follows: TGTGCCAGCAGTTCAGGGGGCTCGCGGTCCAATGAGCAGTTCTTC.

This chain joins TRBV6-1 and TRBJ1-1; 8 bases are a match to TRBD1. V shed 6 bases and J 4 bases; nucleotides not matched to a gene: 4. CDR1 MNHNS and CDR2 SASEGT come from the germline V gene. This CDR3 comprises 13 residues. The CDR3 protein is CASRDRETTEAFF. In DNA, the CDR3 is TGTGCCAGCAGGGACAGGGAGACCACTGAAGCTTTCTTT.

V usage is TRBV7-9 and J usage is TRBJ1-1, with D unresolved. The CDR3 is made up of 16 amino acids. Germline V lookup: CDR1 SEHNR, CDR2 FQNEAQ (reference sequence). V was trimmed by 3 bases and J by 0 bases, leaving 14 bases between them. CDR3 region: CASSFGRSSMNTEAFF. In DNA, the CDR3 is TGTGCCAGCAGCTTCGGCAGGTCCTCAATGAACACTGAAGCTTTCTTT.

The chain has TRBV20-1 and TRBJ1-6, with 7 nucleotides matching TRBD1. There are 15 residues in the CDR3. The trim removed 0 bases at V and 9 bases at J, leaving 8 bases unmatched. Germline V gene sequence: CDR1 DFQATT, CDR2 SNEGSKA (reference sequence). The CDR3 is CSAREGGQFGSPLHF. Written as DNA, the CDR3 is TGCAGTGCTAGAGAGGGGGGACAGTTCGGTTCACCCCTCCACTTT.

DNA for the CDR3: TGCAGTGCTAGTCGGCAGGGGGAGAATAGCAATCAGCCCCAGCATTTT. It is translated as CSASRQGENSNQPQHF. The chain recombines TRBV20-1 with TRBJ1-5; TRBD1 matches at 7 bases. With V trimmed by 3 bases and J by 0 bases, 8 bases remained unmatched. Germline CDR1 DFQATT, CDR2 SNEGSKA (reference sequence). The CDR3 is made up of 16 amino acids.

This clonotype showed up just once. The chain links TRBV11-3 to TRBJ2-5, with D unresolved. Between the trimmed V and J ends, which lost 4 bases and 5 bases, there was a span of 17 bases. Germline lookup yields CDR1 SGHNT and CDR2 YENEEA. The length of the CDR3 is 15 residues. The CDR3 DNA sequence: TGTGCCAGCAGCTCCAGCTTACAGATTGAGGAGACCCAGTACTTC. This sequence encodes CASSSSLQIEETQYF. Together with reference TRBV11-3 and TRBJ2-5, the CDR3 gives the full variable domain: EAGVVQSPRYKIIEKKQPVAFWCNPISGHNTLYWYLQNLGQGPELLIRYENEEAVDDSQLPKDRFSAERLKGVDSTLKIQPAELGDSAVYLCASSSSLQIEETQYFGPGTRLLVL.

This clonotype has more than one count but fewer than ten. The V and J genes are TRBV27 and TRBJ1-2, with no clear D. CDR1 MNHEY and CDR2 SMNVEV come from the germline V gene (reference sequence). Trimming took 5 bases from V and 0 from J, leaving 13 bases between them. CDR3 length equals 15 residues. The CDR3, as DNA: TGTGCCAGCAGTCCCCCAGGTTTCCCTAACTATGGCTACACCTTC. Translated: CASSPPGFPNYGYTF.

The chain employs TRBV28 and TRBJ1-2; no clear D. The CDR3 runs 14 residues. The germline V and J ends were trimmed by 1 base and 7 bases, with 13 bases remaining between them. Germline CDR1 reads MDHEN; CDR2 reads SYDVKM. The CDR3 loop reads CASSLSAGRFGYTF. The CDR3 bases are TGTGCCAGCAGTTTATCGGCAGGCCGTTTTGGCTACACCTTC.

The CDR3 bases are TGTGCCATCAGTGAGCGCGGAGGTAATTCACCCCTCCACTTT. The encoded protein is CAISERGGNSPLHF. The chain uses TRBV10-3 and TRBJ1-6; no definite D call. CDR1 is ENHRY, CDR2 SYGVKD, per germline. CDR3 length: 14 amino acids. V was clipped by 2 bases and J by 6 bases, with 8 bases between them.

The chain joins TRBV6-1 to TRBJ1-1; the match to TRBD1 covers 8 bases. Germline CDR1 MNHNS, CDR2 SASEGT. This CDR3 has 14 amino acids. V shed 5 bases and J 1 base; nucleotides not matched to a gene: 3. The CDR3 loop reads CASSRTGTNTEAFF. The CDR3 bases are TGTGCCAGCAGTAGGACAGGGACGAACACTGAAGCTTTCTTT.